This TCR beta chain derives from a study of blood T cells in healthy people across ages. As for the study in general: Per two T cells, template switching captured roughly one barcoded beta molecule.

Turning to this clonotype: Its antigen is still unknown.

Using a J-beta primer mix together with a sample-barcoded 5' primer, a second PCR was run for roughly 6 to 12 cycles. TCRdb called the 5' RACE reads again in MiXCR, with one record for every CDR3 protein. In the table there are approximately 810,000 distinct CDR3 sequences, 29% of which are singletons. General study findings and limits: Estimates of total diversity, which came from one million sequenced T cells, were considered to be underestimates. There was no known CMV status for donors, so expanded clonotype changes were possibly confounded. Getting older went along with TCR beta diversity per million T cells dropping roughly linearly.

Germline CDR1 is MGHRA and CDR2 is YSYEKL. The CDR3 runs to 18 residues. Trimming removed 3 bases from V and 5 bases from J, with 23 bases in between. This chain uses TRBV4-1 with TRBJ2-1; D tentatively fits TRBD1 or TRBD2 (8 bases each). The sequence came from an elderly woman in good health. The sequencing sample was made of blood. This CDR3 reads CASSHSGGGGRGDNEQFF. The CDR3 bases are TGCGCCAGCAGCCACTCAGGGGGCGGGGGGCGAGGGGACAATGAGCAGTTCTTC.